This TCR beta chain was identified in a study of control samples from healthy donors and cancer patients. Assay: immunoSEQ multiplex PCR; the TCRdb copy retains only in-frame clones and omits some. The repertoire consists of about 120,000 clones, with around 89% occurring once and the leading ten covering approximately 1.1%. The V end was cut by 1 base, the J end by 4 bases, with 8 bases between. The CDR3 is 14 residues long. Germline V gives CDR1 SGHAT, CDR2 FQNNGV. The sample consisted of PBMCs. This chain uses TRBV11-2 with TRBJ1-5; D gene unclear. The source is a woman in her forties or fifties with colorectal cancer. The CDR3 DNA reads TGTGCCAGCAGCTTAGGACGGGTAAATCAGCCCCAGCATTTT. Amino acid sequence: CASSLGRVNQPQHF.